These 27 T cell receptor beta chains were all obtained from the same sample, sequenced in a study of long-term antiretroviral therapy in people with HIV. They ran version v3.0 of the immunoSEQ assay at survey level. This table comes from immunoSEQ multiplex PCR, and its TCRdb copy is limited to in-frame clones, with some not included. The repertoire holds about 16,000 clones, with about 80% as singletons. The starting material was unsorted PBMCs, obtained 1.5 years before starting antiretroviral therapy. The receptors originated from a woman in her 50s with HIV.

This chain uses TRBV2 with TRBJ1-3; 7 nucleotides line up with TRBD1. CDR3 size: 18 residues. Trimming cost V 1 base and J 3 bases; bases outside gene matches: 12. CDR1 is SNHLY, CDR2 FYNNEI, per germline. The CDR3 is CASSEDPGGWDGGNTIYF. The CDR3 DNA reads TGTGCCAGCAGTGAAGATCCAGGGGGTTGGGACGGTGGAAACACCATATATTTT.

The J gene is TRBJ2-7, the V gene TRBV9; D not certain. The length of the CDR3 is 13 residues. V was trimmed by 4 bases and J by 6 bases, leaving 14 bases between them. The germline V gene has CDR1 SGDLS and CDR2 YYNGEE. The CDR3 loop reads CASSNSDLSEQYF. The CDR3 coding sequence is TGTGCCAGCAGCAATTCGGACCTTTCCGAGCAGTACTTC.

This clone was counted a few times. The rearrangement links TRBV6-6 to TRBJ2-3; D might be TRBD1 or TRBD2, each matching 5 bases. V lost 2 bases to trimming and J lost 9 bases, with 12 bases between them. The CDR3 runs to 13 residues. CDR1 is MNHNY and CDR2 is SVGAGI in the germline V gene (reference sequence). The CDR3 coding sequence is TGTGCCAGCAGTTACGGGCAGGGAGACACGCAGTATTTT. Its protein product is CASSYGQGDTQYF.

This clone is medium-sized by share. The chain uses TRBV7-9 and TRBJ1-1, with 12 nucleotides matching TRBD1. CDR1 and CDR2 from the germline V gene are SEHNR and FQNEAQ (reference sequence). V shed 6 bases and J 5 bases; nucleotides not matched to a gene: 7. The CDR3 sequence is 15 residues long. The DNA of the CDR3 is TGTGCCAGCAGGAGCCGGGACAGGGGGCGGACTGAAGCTTTCTTT. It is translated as CASRSRDRGRTEAFF.

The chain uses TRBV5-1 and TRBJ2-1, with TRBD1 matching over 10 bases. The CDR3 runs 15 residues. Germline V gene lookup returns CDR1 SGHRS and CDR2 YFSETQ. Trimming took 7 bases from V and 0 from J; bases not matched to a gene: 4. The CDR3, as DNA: TGCGCCAGCCGACAGGGGGCATACTCCTACAATGAGCAGTTCTTC. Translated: CASRQGAYSYNEQFF.

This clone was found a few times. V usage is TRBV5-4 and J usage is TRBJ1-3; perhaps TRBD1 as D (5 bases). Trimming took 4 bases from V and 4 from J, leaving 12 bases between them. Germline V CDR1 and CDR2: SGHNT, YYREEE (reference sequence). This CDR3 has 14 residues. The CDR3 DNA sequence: TGTGCCAGCAGCCCAGGAGGGGTCGGAAACACCATATATTTT. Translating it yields CASSPGGVGNTIYF.

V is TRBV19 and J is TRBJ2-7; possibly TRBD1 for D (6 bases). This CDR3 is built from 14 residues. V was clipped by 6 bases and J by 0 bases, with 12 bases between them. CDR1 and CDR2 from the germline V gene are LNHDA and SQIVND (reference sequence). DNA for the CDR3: TGTGCCAGTAGCGCAGGGGATTACTCCTACGAGCAGTACTTC. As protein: CASSAGDYSYEQYF.

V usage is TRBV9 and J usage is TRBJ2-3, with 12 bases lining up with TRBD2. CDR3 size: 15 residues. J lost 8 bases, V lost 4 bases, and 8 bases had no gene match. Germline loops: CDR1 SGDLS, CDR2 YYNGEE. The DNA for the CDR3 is TGTGCCAGCAGCCCCTGGACTAGCGGGGAGGCTACGCAGTATTTT. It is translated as CASSPWTSGEATQYF.

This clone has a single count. CDR3 sequence: CASRNSGTGGGGYTF. In DNA, the CDR3 is TGTGCCAGTAGAAACTCCGGGACAGGGGGAGGTGGCTACACCTTC. V and J are TRBV19 and TRBJ1-2, with 11 bases identical to TRBD1. The CDR3 is 15 residues long. V lost 6 bases, J lost 7 bases, and 10 bases stayed unmatched. The V gene's germline CDR1 is LNHDA and CDR2 SQIVND (reference sequence).

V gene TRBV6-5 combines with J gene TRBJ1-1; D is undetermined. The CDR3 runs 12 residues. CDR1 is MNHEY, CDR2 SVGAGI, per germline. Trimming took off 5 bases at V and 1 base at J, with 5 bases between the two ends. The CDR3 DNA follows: TGTGCCAGCAGTAAGAGGAACACTGAAGCTTTCTTT. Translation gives CASSKRNTEAFF.

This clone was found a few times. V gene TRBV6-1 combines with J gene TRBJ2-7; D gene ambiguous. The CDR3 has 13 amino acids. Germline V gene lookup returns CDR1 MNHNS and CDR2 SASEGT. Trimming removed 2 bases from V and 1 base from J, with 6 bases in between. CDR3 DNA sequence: TGTGCCAGCAGTGAATTGGAGTCCTACGAGCAGTACTTC. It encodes CASSELESYEQYF.

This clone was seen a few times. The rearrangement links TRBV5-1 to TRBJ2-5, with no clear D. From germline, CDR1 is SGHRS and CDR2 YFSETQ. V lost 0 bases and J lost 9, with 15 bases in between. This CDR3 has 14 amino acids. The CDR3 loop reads CASSLDGQRAAQYF. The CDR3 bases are TGCGCCAGCAGCTTGGATGGCCAACGGGCGGCCCAGTACTTC. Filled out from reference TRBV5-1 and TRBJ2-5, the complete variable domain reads KAGVTQTPRYLIKTRGQQVTLSCSPISGHRSVSWYQQTPGQGLQFLFEYFSETQRNKGNFPGRFSGRQFSNSRSEMNVSTLELGDSALYLCASSLDGQRAAQYFGPGTRLLVL.

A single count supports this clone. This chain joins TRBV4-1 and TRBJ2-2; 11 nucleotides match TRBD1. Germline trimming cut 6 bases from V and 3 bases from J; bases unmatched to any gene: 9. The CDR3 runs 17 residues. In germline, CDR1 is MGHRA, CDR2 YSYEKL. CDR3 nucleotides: TGCGCCAGCAGTCCGGGACAGGGGGATAGGGACACCGGGGAGCTGTTTTTT. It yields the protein CASSPGQGDRDTGELFF.

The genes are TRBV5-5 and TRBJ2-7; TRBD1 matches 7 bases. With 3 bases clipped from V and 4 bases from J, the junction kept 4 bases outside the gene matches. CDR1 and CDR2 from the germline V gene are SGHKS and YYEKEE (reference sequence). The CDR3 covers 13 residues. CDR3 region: CASSSTGMYEQYV. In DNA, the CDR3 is TGTGCCAGCAGCTCGACAGGGATGTACGAGCAGTACGTC.

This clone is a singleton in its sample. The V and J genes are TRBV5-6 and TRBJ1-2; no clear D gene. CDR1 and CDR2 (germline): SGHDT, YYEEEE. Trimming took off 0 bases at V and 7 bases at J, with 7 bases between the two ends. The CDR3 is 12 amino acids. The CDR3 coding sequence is TGTGCCAGCAGCTTGGCCGCAACTGGCTACACCTTC. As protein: CASSLAATGYTF.

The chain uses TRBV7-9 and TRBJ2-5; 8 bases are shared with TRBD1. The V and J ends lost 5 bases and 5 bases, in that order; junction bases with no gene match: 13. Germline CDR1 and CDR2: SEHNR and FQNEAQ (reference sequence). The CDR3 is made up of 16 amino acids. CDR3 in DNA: TGTGCCAGCAGCCTAACCGAGACAGGGGATGGGGAGACCCAGTACTTC. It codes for CASSLTETGDGETQYF.

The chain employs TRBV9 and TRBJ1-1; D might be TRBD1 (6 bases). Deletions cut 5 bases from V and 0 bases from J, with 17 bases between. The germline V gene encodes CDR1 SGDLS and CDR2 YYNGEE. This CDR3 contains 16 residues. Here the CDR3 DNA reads TGTGCCAGCAGGGGGGGGTTGGGGGCCATGAACACTGAAGCTTTCTTT. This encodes CASRGGLGAMNTEAFF.

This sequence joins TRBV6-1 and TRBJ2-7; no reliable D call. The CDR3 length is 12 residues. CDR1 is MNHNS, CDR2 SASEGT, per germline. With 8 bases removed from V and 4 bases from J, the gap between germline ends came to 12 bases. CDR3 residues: CASSKNSYEQYF. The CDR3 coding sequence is TGTGCCAGCTCAAAGAACTCGTACGAGCAGTACTTC.

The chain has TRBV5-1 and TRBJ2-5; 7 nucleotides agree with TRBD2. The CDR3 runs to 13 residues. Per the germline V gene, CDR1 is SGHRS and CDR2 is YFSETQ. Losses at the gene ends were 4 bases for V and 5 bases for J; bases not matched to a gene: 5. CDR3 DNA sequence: TGCGCCAGCAGCGACGGGGGGTCTGAGACCCAGTACTTC. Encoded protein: CASSDGGSETQYF.

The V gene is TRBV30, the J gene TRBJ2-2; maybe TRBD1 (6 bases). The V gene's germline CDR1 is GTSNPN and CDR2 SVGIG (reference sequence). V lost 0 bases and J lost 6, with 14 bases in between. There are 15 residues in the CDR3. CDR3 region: CAWSVGGFRAGELFF. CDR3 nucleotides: TGTGCCTGGAGTGTAGGGGGATTTCGTGCCGGGGAGCTGTTTTTT.

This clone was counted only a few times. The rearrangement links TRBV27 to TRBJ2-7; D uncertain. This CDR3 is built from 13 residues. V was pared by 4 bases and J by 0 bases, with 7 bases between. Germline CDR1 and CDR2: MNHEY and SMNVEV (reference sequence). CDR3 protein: CASSSGHSYEQYF. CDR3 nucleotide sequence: TGTGCCAGCAGTTCGGGTCACTCCTACGAGCAGTACTTC.

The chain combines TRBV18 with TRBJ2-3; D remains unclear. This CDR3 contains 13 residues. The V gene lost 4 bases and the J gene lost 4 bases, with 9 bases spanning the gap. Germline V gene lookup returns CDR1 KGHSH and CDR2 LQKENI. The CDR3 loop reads CASSQNPADTQYF. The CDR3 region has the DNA TGTGCCAGCTCACAGAACCCGGCAGATACGCAGTATTTT.

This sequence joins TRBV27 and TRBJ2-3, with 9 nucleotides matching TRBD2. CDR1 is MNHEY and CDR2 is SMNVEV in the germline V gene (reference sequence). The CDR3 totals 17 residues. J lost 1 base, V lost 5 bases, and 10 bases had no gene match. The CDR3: CASSLRPRLAGTDTQYF. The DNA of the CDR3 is TGTGCCAGCAGTCTCCGCCCCCGACTAGCGGGCACAGATACGCAGTATTTT.

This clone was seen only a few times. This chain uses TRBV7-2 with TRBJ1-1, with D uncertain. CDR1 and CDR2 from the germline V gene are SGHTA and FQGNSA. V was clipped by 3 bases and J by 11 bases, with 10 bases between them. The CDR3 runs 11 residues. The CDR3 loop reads CASSFHSRAFF. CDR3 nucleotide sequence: TGTGCCAGCAGCTTCCACTCGCGGGCTTTCTTT.

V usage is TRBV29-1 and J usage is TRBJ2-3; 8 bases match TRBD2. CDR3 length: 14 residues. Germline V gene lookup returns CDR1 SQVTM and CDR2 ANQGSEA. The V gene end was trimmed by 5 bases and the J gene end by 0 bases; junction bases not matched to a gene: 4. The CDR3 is CSVRRGASTDTQYF. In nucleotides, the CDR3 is TGCAGCGTTCGGCGGGGGGCTAGCACAGATACGCAGTATTTT.

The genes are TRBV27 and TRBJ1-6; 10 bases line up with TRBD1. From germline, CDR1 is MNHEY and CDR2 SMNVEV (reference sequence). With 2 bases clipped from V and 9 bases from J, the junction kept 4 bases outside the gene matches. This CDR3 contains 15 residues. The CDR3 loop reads CASSLTWDRGSPLHF. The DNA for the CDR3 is TGTGCCAGCAGTTTAACCTGGGACAGGGGTTCACCCCTCCACTTT.

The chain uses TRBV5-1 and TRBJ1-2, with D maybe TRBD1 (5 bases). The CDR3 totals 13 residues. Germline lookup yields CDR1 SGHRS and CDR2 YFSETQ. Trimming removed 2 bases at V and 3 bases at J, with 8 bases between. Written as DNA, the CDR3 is TGCGCCAGCAGCTTCGGGGGTGACTATGGCTACACCTTC. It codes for CASSFGGDYGYTF.